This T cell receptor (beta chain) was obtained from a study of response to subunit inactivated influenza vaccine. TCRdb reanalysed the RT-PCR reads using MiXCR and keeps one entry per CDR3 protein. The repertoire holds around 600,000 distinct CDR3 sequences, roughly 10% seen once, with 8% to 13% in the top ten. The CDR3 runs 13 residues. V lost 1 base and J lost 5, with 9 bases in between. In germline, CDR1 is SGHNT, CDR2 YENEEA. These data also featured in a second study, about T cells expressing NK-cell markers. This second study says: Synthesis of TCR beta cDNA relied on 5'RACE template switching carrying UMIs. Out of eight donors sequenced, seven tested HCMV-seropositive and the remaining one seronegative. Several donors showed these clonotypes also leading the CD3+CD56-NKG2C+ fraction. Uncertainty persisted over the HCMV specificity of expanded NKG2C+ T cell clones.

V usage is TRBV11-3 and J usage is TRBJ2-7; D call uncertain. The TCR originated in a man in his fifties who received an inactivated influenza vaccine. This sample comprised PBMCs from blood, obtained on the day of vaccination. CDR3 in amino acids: CASSLARFHEQYF. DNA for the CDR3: TGTGCCAGCAGCTTAGCACGCTTCCACGAGCAGTACTTC.